This T cell receptor beta chain originates from a study of human T cells and chemical hapten exposure. Across the whole study: The study traced per-sample TCR yield variation mainly to small differences in pooled library volumes. Study observations and caveats: No alteration of TCRs above 1 in 1000 frequency was seen with DPC sensitization.

This CDR3 has 13 amino acids. Germline values: CDR1 SEHNR, CDR2 FQNEAQ (reference sequence). V was cut by 3 bases and J by 4 bases, with 9 bases left in between. The authors' total RNA extraction used unfractionated whole blood. Authors' processing steps: Across samples, TCR counts had a median of roughly 98,000 and ranged from 23,224 to 690,600. One entry per CDR3 protein results from TCRdb running MiXCR on the 5' RACE reads. The authors' filters were not applied to this entry. The sample shows tens of thousands of distinct CDR3 sequences, about 16% of them seen only once. This clonotype was observed once. Its antigen is not identified.

The rearrangement uses TRBV7-9 and TRBJ1-1, with unresolved D. This receptor was obtained from a female donor in good health. In DNA, the CDR3 is TGTGCCAGCAGCTTTGTGGGGAGCACTGAAGCTTTCTTT. This codes for CASSFVGSTEAFF.